The rows below give T cell receptor beta chains drawn from one sample of a study of cytomegalovirus exposure and HLA in healthy donors. Produced via immunoSEQ multiplex PCR; TCRdb's table is partial and in-frame only. In the table there are approximately 210,000 clones, 88% of which are singletons. The sequenced sample was PBMCs. These receptors all stem from a woman younger than 30 in good health and CMV-seronegative. The CDR3 runs from the conserved cysteine through the conserved F or W. A D gene is named only where the DNA matches it firmly. A row's size may be missing; if present it is once, few, many or a size class.

V	size	J	D	DNA	CDR3
TRBV15	NA	TRBJ1-3	NA	TGTGCCACCAGCAGGGAGGTTTCTGGAAACACCATATATTTT	CATSREVSGNTIYF
TRBV28	NA	TRBJ2-2	TRBD2	TGTGCCAGCAGCCCATCTAGCGGGAGGGCCGGCGGGGAGCTGTTTTTT	CASSPSSGRAGGELFF
TRBV28	NA	TRBJ2-7	TRBD1	TGTGCCAGCAGTTCCCCGGGACAGGGAAAGAACGAGCAGTACTTC	CASSSPGQGKNEQYF
TRBV7-8	NA	TRBJ1-1	NA	TGTGCCAGCAGCTTAGAGCGGGTAGGATCTGAAGCTTTCTTT	CASSLERVGSEAFF
TRBV7-9	NA	TRBJ2-5	NA	TGTGCCAGCAGCTTACTACTCCAGGTGGACTCCTTGGCCCAGTACTTC	CASSLLLQVDSLAQYF
TRBV7-8	NA	TRBJ2-7	NA	TGTGCCAGCAGCTTTTCAGACAGGTTCTGGTCCTACGAGCAGTACTTC	CASSFSDRFWSYEQYF
TRBV29-1	NA	TRBJ2-7	NA	TGCAGCGTTGAAGATGTCGAGTACAGGGCCGGCGAGCAGTACTTC	CSVEDVEYRAGEQYF
TRBV19	few	TRBJ2-7	NA	TGTGCCAGTAAACGTTCCCAGGGGCTCGCCTACGAGCAGTACTTC	CASKRSQGLAYEQYF
TRBV7-6	few	TRBJ1-5	TRBD1	TGTGCCAGCAGCTTGAGGAGGGGGCGTCAGCCCCAGCATTTT	CASSLRRGRQPQHF
TRBV6-5	NA	TRBJ2-1	TRBD2	TGTGCCAGCAGTTACTCGCCGGGACTAGCGTATAATGAGCAGTTCTTC	CASSYSPGLAYNEQFF
TRBV7-2	NA	TRBJ2-3	TRBD1	TGTGCCAGCAGCCGTGGACAGGGGAACAGAGATACGCAGTATTTT	CASSRGQGNRDTQYF
TRBV7-8	NA	TRBJ2-7	NA	TGTGCCAGCAGCTTAGGGGCAGGGAATACGGAGCAGTACTTC	CASSLGAGNTEQYF
TRBV5-4	few	TRBJ2-7	TRBD2	TGTGCCAGCAGCTTGGCTAGCGGGACTACAAGCGAGCAGTACTTC	CASSLASGTTSEQYF
TRBV11-3	NA	TRBJ2-1	NA	TGTGCCAGCAGCAAAGACGGGGGAAGCTCCTACAATGAGCAGTTCTTC	CASSKDGGSSYNEQFF
TRBV6-5	NA	TRBJ1-2	NA	TGTGCCAGCAGTACCCTGACAGGCCCATATGGCTACACCTTC	CASSTLTGPYGYTF
TRBV7-2	NA	TRBJ1-2	TRBD1	TGTGCCAGCAGCCGAGGGGGCAGGGGCTATGGCTACACCTTC	CASSRGGRGYGYTF
TRBV4-2	few	TRBJ2-7	TRBD2	TGTGCCAGCAGCCAAGTGGGACTAGCGGGAGGCCAGGCCGAGCAGTACTTC	CASSQVGLAGGQAEQYF
TRBV10-3	NA	TRBJ2-7	TRBD1	TGTGCCGTGCATGGACAGGGGGTAGGGGAGCAGTACTTC	CAVHGQGVGEQYF
TRBV7-3	NA	TRBJ2-2	NA	TGTGCCAGCAGCTCGATGGGGGGCACCGGGGAGCTGTTTTTT	CASSSMGGTGELFF
TRBV11-1	once	TRBJ1-2	NA	TGTGCCAGCAGCTACGACAGGTGGATGACTGGCTACACCTTC	CASSYDRWMTGYTF
TRBV20-1	NA	TRBJ1-1	NA	TGCAGTGCTAGAGCCCGGGGGGAAGCTTTCTTT	CSARARGEAFF
TRBV5-1	NA	TRBJ2-3	TRBD2	TGCGCCAGCAGTGAGACTAGCGGGCAAACCACAGATACGCAGTATTTT	CASSETSGQTTDTQYF
TRBV5-1	NA	TRBJ2-6	TRBD1	TGCGCCAGCAGCCTCGGACAGGGGGCATTGGTGGCTGGGGCCAACGTCCTGACTTTC	CASSLGQGALVAGANVLTF
TRBV19	NA	TRBJ1-5	NA	TGTGCCAGTAGTATCTCGGTATCGGGGAGCAATCAGCCCCAGCATTTT	CASSISVSGSNQPQHF
TRBV28	few	TRBJ2-2	NA	TGTGCCAGCAGCCAATCCGGGACGAACACCGGGGAGCTGTTTTTT	CASSQSGTNTGELFF
TRBV15	NA	TRBJ2-3	NA	TGTGCCACCAGGGGGGCGGAGGAATGGGATACGCAGTATTTT	CATRGAEEWDTQYF
TRBV7-2	NA	TRBJ2-3	TRBD2	TGTGCCAGCAGCTTAAAGAAGGGGTTGGGCGGGAGGGCAGATACGCAGTATTTT	CASSLKKGLGGRADTQYF
TRBV28	NA	TRBJ1-3	NA	TGTGCCAGTCAGGACAGAACTGGAAACACCATATATTTT	CASQDRTGNTIYF
TRBV5-1	NA	TRBJ1-2	TRBD1	TGCGCCAGCAGCTTGGAGTCAGGGGGGTTGAGTGGCTACACCTTC	CASSLESGGLSGYTF